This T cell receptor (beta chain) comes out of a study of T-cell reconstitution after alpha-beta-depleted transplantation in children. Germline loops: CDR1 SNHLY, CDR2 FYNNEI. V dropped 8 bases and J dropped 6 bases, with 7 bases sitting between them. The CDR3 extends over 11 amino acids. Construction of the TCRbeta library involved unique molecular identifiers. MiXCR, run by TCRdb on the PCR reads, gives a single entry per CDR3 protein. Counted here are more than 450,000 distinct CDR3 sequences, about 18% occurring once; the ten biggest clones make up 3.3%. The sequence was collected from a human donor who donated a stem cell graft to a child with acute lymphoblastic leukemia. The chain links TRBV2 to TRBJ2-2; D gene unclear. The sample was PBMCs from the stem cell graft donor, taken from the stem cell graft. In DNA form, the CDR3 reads TGTGCCAGCGAGTTTTCCGGGGAGCTGTTTTTT. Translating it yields CASEFSGELFF.